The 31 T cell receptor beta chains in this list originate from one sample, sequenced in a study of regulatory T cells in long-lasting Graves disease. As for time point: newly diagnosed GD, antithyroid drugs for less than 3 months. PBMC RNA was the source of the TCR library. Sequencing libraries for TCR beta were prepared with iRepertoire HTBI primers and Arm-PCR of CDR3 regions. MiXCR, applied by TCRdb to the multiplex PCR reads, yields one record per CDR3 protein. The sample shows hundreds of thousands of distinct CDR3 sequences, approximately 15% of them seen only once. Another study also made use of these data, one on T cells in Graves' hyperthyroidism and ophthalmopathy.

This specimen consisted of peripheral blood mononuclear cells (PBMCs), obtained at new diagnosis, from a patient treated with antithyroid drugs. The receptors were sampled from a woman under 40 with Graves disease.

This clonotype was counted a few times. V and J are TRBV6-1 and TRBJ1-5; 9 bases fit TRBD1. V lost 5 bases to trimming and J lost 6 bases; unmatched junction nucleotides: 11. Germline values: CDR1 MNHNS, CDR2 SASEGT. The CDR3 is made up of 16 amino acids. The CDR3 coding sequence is TGTGCCAGCAGTCGTCCCGGGACAGGGTCGAGTCAGCCCCAGCATTTT. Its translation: CASSRPGTGSSQPQHF.

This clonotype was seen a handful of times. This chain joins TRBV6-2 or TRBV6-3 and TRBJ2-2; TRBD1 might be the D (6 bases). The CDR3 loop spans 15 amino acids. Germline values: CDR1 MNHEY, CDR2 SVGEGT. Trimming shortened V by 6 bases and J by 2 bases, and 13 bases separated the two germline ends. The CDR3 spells CASRSGTTNTGELFF. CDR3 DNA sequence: TGTGCCAGCAGATCAGGGACAACAAACACCGGGGAGCTGTTTTTT.

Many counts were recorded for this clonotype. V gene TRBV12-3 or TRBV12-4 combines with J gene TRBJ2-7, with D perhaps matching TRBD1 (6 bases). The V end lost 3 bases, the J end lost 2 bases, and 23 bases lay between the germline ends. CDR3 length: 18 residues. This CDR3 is CASSFFSDRSPEPYEQYF. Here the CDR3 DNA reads TGTGCCAGCAGTTTTTTCTCGGACAGATCCCCTGAACCCTACGAGCAGTACTTC.

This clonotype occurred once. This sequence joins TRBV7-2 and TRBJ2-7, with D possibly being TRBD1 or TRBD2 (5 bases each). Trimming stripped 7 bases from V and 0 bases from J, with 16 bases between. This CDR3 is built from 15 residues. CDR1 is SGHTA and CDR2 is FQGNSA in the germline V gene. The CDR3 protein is CASTEMRGSSYEQYF. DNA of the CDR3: TGTGCCAGCACCGAAATGAGGGGAAGCTCCTACGAGCAGTACTTC.

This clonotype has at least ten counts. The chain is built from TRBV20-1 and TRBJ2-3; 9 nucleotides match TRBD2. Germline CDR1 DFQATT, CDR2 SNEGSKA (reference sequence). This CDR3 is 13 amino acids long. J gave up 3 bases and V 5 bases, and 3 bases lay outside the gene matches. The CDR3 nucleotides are TGCAGTGCTCTAGGACTAGCGACAGATACGCAGTATTTT. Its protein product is CSALGLATDTQYF.

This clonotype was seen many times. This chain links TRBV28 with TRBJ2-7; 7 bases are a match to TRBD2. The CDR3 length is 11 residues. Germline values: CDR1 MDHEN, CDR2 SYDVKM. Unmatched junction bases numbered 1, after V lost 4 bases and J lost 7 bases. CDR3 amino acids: CASSWREEQYF. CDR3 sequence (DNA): TGTGCCAGCAGTTGGCGGGAGGAGCAGTACTTC.

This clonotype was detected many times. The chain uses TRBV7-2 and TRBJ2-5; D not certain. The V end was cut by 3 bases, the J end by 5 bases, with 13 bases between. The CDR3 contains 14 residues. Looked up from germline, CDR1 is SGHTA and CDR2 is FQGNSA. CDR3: CASSFGSQVETQYF. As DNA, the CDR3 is TGTGCCAGCAGCTTTGGGTCCCAGGTCGAGACCCAGTACTTC.

CDR3 region: CASRTTGDKNIQYF. The CDR3 region has the DNA TGTGCCAGCAGAACTACAGGGGACAAAAACATTCAGTACTTC. The chain carries TRBV6-1 and TRBJ2-4; 7 bases are shared with TRBD1. The ends lost 6 bases at V and 3 bases at J; junction bases unmatched: 5. CDR3 length equals 14 residues. Germline V gene lookup returns CDR1 MNHNS and CDR2 SASEGT.

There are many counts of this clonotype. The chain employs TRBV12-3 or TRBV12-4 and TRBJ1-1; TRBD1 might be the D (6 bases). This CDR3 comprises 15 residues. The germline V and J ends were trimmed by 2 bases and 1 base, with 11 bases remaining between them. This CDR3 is CASSLYQGSNTEAFF. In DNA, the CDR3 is TGTGCCAGCAGTTTATACCAGGGGTCGAACACTGAAGCTTTCTTT.

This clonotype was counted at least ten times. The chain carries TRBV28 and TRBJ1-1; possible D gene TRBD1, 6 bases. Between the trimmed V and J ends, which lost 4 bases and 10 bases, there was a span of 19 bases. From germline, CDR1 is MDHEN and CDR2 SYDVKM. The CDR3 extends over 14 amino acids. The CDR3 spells CASSSPTGRWGAFF. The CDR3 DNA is TGTGCCAGCAGTTCACCGACAGGTCGATGGGGAGCTTTCTTT.

The CDR3 sequence: CASSLSPGQGVTGANVLTF. CDR3 DNA sequence: TGCGCCAGCAGCTTATCCCCGGGACAGGGAGTAACTGGGGCCAACGTCCTGACTTTC. The chain has TRBV5-1 and TRBJ2-6; 9 bases are a match to TRBD1. Germline V CDR1 and CDR2: SGHRS, YFSETQ. This CDR3 is 19 amino acids long. J was trimmed by 2 bases and V by 2 bases; bases with no gene match: 11.

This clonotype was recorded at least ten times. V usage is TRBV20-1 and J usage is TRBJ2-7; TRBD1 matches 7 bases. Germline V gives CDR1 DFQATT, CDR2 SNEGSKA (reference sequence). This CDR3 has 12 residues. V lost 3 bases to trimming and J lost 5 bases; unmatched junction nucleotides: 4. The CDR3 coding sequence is TGCAGTGCTAGCCCCGACAGGGACGAGCAGTACTTC. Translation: CSASPDRDEQYF.

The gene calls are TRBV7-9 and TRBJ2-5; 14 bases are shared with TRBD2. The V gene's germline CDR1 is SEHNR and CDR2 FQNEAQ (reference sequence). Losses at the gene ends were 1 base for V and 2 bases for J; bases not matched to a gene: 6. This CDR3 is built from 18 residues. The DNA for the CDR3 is TGTGCCAGCAGCTTAGGAGGGACTAGCGGGAGTGGGCAAGAGACCCAGTACTTC. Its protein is CASSLGGTSGSGQETQYF.

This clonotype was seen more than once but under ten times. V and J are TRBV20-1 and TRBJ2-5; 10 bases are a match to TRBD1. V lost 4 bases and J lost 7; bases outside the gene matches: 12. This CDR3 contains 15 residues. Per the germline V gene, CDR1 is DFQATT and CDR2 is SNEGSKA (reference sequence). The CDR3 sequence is CSATSGTGEVRTQYF. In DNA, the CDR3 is TGCAGTGCTACCTCCGGGACAGGGGAAGTCCGGACCCAGTACTTC.

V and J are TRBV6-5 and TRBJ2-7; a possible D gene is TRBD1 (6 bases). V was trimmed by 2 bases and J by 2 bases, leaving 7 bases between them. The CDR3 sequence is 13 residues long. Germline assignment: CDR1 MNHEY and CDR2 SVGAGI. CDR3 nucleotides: TGTGCCAGCAGTTACGGGGACACCTACGAGCAGTACTTC. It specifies CASSYGDTYEQYF.

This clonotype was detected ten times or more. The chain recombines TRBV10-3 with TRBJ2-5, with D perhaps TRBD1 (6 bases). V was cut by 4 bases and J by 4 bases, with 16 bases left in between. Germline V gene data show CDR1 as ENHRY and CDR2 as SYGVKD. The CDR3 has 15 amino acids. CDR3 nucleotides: TGTGCCATCAGTGCGAGGCAGGACAGCCGAGAGACCCAGTACTTC. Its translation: CAISARQDSRETQYF.

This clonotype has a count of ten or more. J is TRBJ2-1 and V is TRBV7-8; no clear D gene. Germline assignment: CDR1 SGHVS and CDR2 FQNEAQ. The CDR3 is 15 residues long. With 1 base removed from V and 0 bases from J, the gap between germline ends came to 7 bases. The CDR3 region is CASSLGIDSYNEQFF. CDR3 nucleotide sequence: TGTGCCAGCAGCTTAGGAATAGACTCCTACAATGAGCAGTTCTTC.

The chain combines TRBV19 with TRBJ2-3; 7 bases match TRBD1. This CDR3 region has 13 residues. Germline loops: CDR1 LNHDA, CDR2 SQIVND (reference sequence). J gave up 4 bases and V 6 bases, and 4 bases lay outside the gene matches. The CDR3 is CASSDRAADTQYF. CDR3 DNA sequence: TGTGCCAGTAGCGACAGGGCGGCAGATACGCAGTATTTT.

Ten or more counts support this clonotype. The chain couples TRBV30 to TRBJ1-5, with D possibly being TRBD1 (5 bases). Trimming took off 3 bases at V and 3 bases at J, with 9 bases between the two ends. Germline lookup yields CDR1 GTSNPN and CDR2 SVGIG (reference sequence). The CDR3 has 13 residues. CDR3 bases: TGTGCCTGGAGCGACAGCCTCAATCAGCCCCAGCATTTT. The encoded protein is CAWSDSLNQPQHF.

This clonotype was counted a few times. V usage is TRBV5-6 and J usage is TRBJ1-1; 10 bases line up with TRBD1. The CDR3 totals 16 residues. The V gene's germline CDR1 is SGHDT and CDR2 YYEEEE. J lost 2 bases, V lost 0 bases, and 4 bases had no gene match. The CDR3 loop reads CASSLDGTGANTEAFF. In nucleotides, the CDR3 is TGTGCCAGCAGCTTGGATGGGACAGGGGCCAACACTGAAGCTTTCTTT.

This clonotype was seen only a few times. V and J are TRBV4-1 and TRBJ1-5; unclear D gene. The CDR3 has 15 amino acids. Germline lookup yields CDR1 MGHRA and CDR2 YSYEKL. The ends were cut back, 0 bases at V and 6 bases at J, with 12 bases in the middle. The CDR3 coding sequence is TGCGCCAGCAGCCAAGAAGAAGGAGGTGTTCAGCCCCAGCATTTT. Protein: CASSQEEGGVQPQHF.

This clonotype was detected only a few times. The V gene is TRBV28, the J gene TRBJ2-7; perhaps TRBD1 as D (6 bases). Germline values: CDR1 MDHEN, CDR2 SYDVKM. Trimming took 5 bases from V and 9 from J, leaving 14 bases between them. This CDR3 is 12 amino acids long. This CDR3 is CASSSRDIRQYF. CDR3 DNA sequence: TGTGCCAGCAGTAGCCGGGACATCCGGCAGTACTTC.

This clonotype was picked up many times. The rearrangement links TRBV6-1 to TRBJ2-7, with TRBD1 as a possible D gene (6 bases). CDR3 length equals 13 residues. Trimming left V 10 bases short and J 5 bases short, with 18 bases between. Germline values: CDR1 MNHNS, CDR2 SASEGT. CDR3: CATFSWGLHEQYF. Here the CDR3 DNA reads TGTGCCACCTTTTCTTGGGGGCTGCACGAGCAGTACTTC.

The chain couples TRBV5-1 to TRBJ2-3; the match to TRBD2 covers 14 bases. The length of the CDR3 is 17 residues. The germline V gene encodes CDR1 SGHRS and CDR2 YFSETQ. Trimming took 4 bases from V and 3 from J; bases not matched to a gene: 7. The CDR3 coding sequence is TGCGCCAGCAGCCCCGGGACTAGCGGGAGAGAAACAGATACGCAGTATTTT. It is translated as CASSPGTSGRETDTQYF. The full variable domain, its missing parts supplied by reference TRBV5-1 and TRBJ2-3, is KAGVTQTPRYLIKTRGQQVTLSCSPISGHRSVSWYQQTPGQGLQFLFEYFSETQRNKGNFPGRFSGRQFSNSRSEMNVSTLELGDSALYLCASSPGTSGRETDTQYFGPGTRLTVL.

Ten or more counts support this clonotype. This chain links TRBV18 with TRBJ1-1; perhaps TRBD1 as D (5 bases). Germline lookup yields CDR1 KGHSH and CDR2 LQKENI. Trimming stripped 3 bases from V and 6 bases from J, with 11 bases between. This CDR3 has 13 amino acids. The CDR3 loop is CASSPQGEAEAFF. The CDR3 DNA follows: TGTGCCAGCTCACCGCAGGGAGAAGCTGAAGCTTTCTTT.

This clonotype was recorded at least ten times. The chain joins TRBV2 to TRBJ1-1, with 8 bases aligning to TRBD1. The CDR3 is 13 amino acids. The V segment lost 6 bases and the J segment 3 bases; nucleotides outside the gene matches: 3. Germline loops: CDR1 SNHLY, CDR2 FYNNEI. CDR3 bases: TGTGCCAGCAGGAAGGACAGGGACACTGAAGCTTTCTTT. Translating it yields CASRKDRDTEAFF.

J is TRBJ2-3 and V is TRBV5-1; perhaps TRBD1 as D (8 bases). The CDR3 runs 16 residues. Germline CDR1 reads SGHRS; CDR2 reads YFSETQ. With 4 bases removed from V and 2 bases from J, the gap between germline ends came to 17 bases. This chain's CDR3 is CASSALTGGATDTQYF. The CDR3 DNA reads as TGCGCCAGCAGCGCACTAACAGGGGGGGCCACAGATACGCAGTATTTT.

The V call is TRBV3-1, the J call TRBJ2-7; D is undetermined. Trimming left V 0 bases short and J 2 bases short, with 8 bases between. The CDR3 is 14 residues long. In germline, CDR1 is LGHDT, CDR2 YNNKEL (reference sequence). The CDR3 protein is CASSQDLTTYEQYF. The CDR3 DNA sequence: TGTGCCAGCAGCCAAGATCTGACAACCTACGAGCAGTACTTC.

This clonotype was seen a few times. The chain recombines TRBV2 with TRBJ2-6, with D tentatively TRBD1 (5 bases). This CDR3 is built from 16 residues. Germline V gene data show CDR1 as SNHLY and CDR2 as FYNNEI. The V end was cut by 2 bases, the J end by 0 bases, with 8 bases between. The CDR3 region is CASSEWGPSGANVLTF. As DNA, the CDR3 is TGTGCCAGCAGTGAATGGGGCCCCTCTGGGGCCAACGTCCTGACTTTC.

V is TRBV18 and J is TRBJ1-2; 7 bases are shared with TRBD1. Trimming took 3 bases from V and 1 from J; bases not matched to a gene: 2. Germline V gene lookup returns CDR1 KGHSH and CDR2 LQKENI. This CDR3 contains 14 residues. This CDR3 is CASSPGDSNYGYTF. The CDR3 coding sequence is TGTGCCAGCTCACCGGGGGACAGTAACTATGGCTACACCTTC. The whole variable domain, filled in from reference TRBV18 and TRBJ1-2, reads NAGVMQNPRHLVRRRGQEARLRCSPMKGHSHVYWYRQLPEEGLKFMVYLQKENIIDESGMPKERFSAEFPKEGPSILRIQQVVRGDSAAYFCASSPGDSNYGYTFGSGTRLTVV.

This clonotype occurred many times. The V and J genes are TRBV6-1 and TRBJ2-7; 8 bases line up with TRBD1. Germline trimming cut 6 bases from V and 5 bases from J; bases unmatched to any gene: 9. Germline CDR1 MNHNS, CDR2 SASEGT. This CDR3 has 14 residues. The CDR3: CASRRRDRLHEQYF. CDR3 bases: TGTGCCAGCAGACGCCGGGACAGGCTCCACGAGCAGTACTTC.